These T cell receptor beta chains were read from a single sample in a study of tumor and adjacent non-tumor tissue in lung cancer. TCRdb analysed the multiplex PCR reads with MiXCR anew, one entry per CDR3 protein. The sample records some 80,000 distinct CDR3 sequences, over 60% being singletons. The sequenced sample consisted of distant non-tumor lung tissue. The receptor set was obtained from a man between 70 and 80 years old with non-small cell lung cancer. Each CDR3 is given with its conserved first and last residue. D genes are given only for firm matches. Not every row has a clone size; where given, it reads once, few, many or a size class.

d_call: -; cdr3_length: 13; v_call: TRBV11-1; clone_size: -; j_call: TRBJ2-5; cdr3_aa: CASVSGVSETQYF; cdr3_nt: TGTGCCAGTGTGTCAGGCGTTTCGGAGACCCAGTACTTC
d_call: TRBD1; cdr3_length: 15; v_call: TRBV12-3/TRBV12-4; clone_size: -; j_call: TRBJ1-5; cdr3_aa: CASRLGTGGNQPQHF; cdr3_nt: TGTGCCAGCCGTTTAGGGACAGGGGGTAATCAGCCCCAGCATTTC
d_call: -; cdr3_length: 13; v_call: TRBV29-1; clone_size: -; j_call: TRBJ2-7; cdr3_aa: CSVRRGPSYEQHF; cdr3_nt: TGCAGCGTGCGACGGGGGCCCTCCTACGAGCAGCACTTC
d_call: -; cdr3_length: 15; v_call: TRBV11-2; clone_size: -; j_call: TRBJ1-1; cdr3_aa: CASSFTNSTNTEALF; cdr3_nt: TGTGCCAGTAGCTTCACCAATTCAACGAACACTGAAGCTTTATTT
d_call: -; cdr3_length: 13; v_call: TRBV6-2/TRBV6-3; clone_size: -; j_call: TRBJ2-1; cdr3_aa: CAGAESSYNEQFF; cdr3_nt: TGTGCCGGCGCGGAGAGTTCCTACAATGAACAGTTCTTC
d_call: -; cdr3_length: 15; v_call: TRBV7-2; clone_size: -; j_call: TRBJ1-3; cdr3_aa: CASSWSSGSGNTIYF; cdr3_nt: TGTGCCAGCAGCTGGTCAAGCGGCTCTGGAAACACCATATATTTT
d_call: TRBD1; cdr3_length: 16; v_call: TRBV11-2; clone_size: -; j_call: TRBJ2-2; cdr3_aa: CARSFRTGPSPGELFF; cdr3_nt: TGTGCCAGAAGCTTTAGGACAGGCCCTTCCCCCGGGGAGCTGTTTTTT
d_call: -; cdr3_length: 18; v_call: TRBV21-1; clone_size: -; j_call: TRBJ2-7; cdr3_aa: CASSRLASVRTGLYEQYF; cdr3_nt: TGTGCCAGCAGCCGCTTGGCCTCCGTAAGGACCGGACTCTACGAGCAGTACTTC
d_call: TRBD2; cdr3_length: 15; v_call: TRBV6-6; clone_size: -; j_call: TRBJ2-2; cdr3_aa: CTSTWGGSNNGELFF; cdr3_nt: TGCACCAGCACCTGGGGCGGGAGCAACAACGGGGAGCTGTTTTTT
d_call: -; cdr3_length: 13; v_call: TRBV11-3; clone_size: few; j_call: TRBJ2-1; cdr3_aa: CASSSIRPEEEFF; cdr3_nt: TGTGCCAGCAGCTCCATCCGTCCCGAAGAGGAATTCTTC
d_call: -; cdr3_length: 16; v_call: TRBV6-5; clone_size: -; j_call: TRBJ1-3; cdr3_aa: CASSYSQTDSGNTICF; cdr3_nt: TGTGCCAGCAGTTACTCCCAGACGGACTCTGGAAACACCATATGTTTT
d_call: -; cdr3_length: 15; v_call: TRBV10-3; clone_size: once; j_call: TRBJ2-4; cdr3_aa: CVISEGGATKSIQYF; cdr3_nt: TGTGTCATCAGTGAGGGGGGGGCAACCAAAAGCATTCAGTACTTC
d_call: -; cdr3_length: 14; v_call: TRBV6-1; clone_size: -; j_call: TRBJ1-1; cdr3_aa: CASSEGDGLNEAFF; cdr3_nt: TGTGCCAGCAGTGAAGGGGACGGGCTTAACGAAGCTTTCTTT
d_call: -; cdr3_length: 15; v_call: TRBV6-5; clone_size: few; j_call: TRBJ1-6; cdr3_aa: CTSSYSDGKNSPLRF; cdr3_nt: TGTACCAGCAGTTATTCCGACGGTAAAAATTCACCACTCCGCTTT
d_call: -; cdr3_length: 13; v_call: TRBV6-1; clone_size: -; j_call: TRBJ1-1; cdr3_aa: CASSDTWSAEAFF; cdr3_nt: TGTGCCAGCAGTGATACATGGTCGGCTGAAGCTTTCTTT
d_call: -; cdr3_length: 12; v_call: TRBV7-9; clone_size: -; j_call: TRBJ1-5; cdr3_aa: CGSSPSNKPQHF; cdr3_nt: TGTGGCAGCAGCCCTTCCAATAAGCCCCAGCATTTT
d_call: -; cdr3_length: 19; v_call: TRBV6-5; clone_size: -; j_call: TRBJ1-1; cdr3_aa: CASSYHSRVPTSANTEAFF; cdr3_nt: TGTGCTAGTAGTTACCACTCGAGGGTACCCACTTCCGCGAACACTGAAGCTTTCTTT
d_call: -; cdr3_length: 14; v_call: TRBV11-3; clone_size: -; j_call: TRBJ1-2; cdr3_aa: CASSHSDGLGGCTF; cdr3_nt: TGTGCCAGCAGCCACTCAGACGGGCTGGGGGGCTGCACCTTC
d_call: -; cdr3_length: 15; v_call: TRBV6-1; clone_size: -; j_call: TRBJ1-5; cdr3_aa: CASSGAGRVNQPQHF; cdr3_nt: TGTGCCAGCAGCGGGGCCGGTAGAGTTAATCAGCCCCAGCATTTT
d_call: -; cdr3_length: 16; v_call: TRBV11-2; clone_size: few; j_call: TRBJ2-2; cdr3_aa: CASSIVGTEVAGEMFF; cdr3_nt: TGTGCCAGCAGCATAGTGGGCACAGAGGTTGCCGGGGAGATGTTTTTT
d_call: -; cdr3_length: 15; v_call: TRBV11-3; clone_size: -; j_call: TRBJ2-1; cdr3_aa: CASSYQTRGEDEQFF; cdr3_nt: TGTGCCAGCAGCTACCAGACTAGGGGTGAGGATGAGCAGTTCTTC
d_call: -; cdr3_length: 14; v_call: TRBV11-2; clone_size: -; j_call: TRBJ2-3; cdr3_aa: CASSSQGFSDTHYF; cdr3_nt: TGTGCCAGCAGCTCACAGGGATTCTCCGATACGCATTATTTT
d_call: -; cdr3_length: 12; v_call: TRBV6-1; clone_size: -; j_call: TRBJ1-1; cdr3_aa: CASSESGKVAFF; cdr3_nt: TGTGCCAGCAGTGAATCCGGGAAAGTCGCTTTCTTT
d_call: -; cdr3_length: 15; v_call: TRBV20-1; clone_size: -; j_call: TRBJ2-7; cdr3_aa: CRVREGLTGTYEEYF; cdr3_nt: TGCAGAGTTAGAGAAGGACTAACGGGGACCTACGAGGAGTACTTC
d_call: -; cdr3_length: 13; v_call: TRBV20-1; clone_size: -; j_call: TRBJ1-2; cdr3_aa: CSVTTDQGWGYTF; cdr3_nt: TGCAGTGTTACCACAGATCAGGGCTGGGGCTACACCTTC
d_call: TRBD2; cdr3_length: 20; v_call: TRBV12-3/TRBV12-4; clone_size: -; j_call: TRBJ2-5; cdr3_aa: CTSRKCDHPTSGLPQETQYF; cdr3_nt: TGTACCAGCAGAAAATGCGACCACCCGACTAGCGGGCTTCCCCAAGAGACCCAGTACTTC
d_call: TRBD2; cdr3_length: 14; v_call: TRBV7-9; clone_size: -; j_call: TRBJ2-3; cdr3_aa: CANHGLAAADTQYF; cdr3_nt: TGTGCCAACCATGGACTAGCAGCAGCAGATACGCAGTATTTT
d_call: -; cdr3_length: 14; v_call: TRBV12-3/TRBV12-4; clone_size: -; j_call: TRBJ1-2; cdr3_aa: CTSSQWGAYYGYTF; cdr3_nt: TGCACCAGCAGCCAGTGGGGCGCATACTATGGCTACACCTTC
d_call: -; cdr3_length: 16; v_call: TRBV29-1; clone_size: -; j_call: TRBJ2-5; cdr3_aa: CSAKRHLQTGQETQYF; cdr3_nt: TGTAGCGCCAAGCGCCACCTCCAGACAGGTCAAGAGACCCAGTACTTC
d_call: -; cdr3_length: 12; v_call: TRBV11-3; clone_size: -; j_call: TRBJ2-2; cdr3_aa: CASCLSAEELSF; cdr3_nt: TGTGCCAGCTGCTTAAGCGCCGAGGAGCTGTCTTTT
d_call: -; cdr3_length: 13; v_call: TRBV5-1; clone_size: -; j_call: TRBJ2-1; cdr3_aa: CASRLHDGSEQFF; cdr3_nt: TGCGCCAGCAGATTACACGATGGGAGTGAGCAGTTCTTC
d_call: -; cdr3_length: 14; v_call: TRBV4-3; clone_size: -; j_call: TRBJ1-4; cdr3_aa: CASSQDQGTGPLFF; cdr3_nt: TGCGCCAGCAGCCAAGATCAAGGCACAGGACCTTTGTTTTTT
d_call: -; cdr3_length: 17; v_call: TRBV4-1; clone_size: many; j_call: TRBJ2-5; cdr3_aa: CASSQAGGGVGGETQYF; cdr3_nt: TGCGCCAGCAGCCAAGCGGGTGGAGGGGTTGGAGGAGAGACCCAGTACTTC
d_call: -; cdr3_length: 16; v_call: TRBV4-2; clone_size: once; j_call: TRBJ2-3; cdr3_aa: CTSSQGAGLATDTQYF; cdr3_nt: TGTACCAGCAGCCAGGGGGCCGGACTAGCCACAGATACGCAGTATTTT
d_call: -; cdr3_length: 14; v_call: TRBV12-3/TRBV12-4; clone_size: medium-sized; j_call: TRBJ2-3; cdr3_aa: CASSLAQPSSRQYF; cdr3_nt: TGTGCCAGCAGTTTGGCCCAACCCAGTTCGAGGCAGTATTTT